This T cell receptor beta chain was recovered during a study of regulatory T cells in long-lasting Graves disease. Regarding time point: persistent/refractory GD, antithyroid drugs over 5 years with positive TRAb. RNA extracted from PBMCs served as the sequencing template. The V and J ends lost 6 bases and 7 bases, in that order; junction bases with no gene match: 9. The CDR3 contains 14 residues. Researchers made TCR beta libraries by using iRepertoire HTBI primers and running Arm-PCR on CDR3 regions. TCRdb reprocessed the multiplex PCR reads via MiXCR and lists one record per CDR3 protein. The table records 450,000 or so distinct CDR3 sequences, approximately 23% of them present only once.

This receptor was taken from a female donor with Graves disease. V is TRBV12-3 or TRBV12-4 and J is TRBJ1-5, with TRBD1 matching over 7 bases. The sample in question was peripheral blood mononuclear cells (PBMCs), obtained when the disease was refractory, from a patient treated with antithyroid drugs. CDR3 residues: CASSIQGGEQPQHF. As DNA, the CDR3 is TGTGCCAGCAGCATTCAGGGGGGTGAGCAGCCCCAGCATTTT.